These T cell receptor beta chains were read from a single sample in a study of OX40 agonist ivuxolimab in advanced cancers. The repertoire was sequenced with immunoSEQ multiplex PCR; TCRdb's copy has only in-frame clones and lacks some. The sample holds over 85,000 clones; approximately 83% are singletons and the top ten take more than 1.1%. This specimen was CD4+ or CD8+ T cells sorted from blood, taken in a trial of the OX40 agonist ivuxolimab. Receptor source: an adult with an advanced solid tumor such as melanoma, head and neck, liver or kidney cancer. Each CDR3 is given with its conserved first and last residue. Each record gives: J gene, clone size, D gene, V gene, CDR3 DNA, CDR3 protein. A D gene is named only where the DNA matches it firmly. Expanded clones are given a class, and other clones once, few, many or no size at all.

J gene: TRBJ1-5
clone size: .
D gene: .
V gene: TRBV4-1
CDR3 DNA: TGCGCCAGCAGCCAAGAGGGATATCAGCCCCAGCATTTT
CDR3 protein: CASSQEGYQPQHF

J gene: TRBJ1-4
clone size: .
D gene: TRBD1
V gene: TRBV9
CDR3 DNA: TGTGCCAGCAGCTTATCCGGGACAGGAGGGGAAAAACTGTTTTTT
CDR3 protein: CASSLSGTGGEKLFF

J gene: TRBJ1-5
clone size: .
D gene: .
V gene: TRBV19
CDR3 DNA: TGTGCCAGTAGCTCCCGGGCCGACAATCAGCCCCAGCATTTT
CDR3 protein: CASSSRADNQPQHF

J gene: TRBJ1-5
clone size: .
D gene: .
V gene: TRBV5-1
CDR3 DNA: TGCGCCAGCAGCTTGGGGCAGGGGCACAATCAGCCCCAGCATTTT
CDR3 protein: CASSLGQGHNQPQHF

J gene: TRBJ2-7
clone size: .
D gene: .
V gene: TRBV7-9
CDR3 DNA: TGTGCCAGCAGCCCCTACAACTCCTACGAGCAGTACTTC
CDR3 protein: CASSPYNSYEQYF

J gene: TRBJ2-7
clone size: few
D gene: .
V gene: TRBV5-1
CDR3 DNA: TGCGCCAGCAGCTTGGCGGGCATGTCCCACGAGCAGTACTTC
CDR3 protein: CASSLAGMSHEQYF

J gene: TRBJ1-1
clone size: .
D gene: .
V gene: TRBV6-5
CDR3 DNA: TGTGCCAGCCTTGGGCCGCCGGGGGCTAAAGCTTTCTTT
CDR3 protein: CASLGPPGAKAFF

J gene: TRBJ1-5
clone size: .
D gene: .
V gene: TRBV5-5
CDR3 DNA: TGTGCCAGCAGTCTGGACAGCGGCAGCAATCAGCCCCAGCATTTT
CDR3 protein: CASSLDSGSNQPQHF

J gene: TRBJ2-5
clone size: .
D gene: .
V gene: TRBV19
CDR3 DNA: TGTGCCAGTAGTATAGGGGCTCAAGAGACCCAGTACTTC
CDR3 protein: CASSIGAQETQYF

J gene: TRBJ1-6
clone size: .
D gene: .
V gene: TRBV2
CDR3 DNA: TGTGCCAGCAGTGAAGGGGGGGGCGCACCCTATAATTCACCCCTCCACTTT
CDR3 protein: CASSEGGGAPYNSPLHF

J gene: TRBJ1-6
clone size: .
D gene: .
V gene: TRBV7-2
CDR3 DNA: TGTGCCAGCACCAGGGAGGCTCTGAGCTCCTATAATTCACCCCTCCACTTT
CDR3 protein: CASTREALSSYNSPLHF

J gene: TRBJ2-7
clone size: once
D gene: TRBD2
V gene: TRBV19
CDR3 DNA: TGTGCCAGTAGTATCCGGGGACTAGCGGTAAGCTACGAGCAGTACTTC
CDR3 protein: CASSIRGLAVSYEQYF

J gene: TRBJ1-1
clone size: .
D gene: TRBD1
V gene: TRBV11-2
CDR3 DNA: TGTGCCAGCAGCTTTAGGGACAGGCTGAACACTGAAGCTTTCTTT
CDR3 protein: CASSFRDRLNTEAFF

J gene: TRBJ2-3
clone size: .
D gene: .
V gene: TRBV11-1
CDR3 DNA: TGTGCCAGCAGCTTTGGAACAGTCACAGATACGCAGTATTTT
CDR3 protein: CASSFGTVTDTQYF

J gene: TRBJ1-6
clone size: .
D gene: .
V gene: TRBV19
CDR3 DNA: TGTGCCAGTAGTATGGGCGGAACCTATAATTCACCCCTCCACTTT
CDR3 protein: CASSMGGTYNSPLHF

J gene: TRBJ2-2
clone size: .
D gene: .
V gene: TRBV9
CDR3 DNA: TGTGCCAGCAGCGGGGCCCTTAGCAGGGTCGCCGGGGAGCTGTTTTTT
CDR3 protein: CASSGALSRVAGELFF

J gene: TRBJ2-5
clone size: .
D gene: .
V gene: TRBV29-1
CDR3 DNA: TGCAGCGTTGATTCAGAGACCCAGTACTTC
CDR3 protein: CSVDSETQYF

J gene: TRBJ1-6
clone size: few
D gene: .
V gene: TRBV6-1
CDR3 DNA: TGTGCCAGCAGTGAAGTCCCACTCAAGAGCTCCTATAATTCACCCCTCCACTTT
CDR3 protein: CASSEVPLKSSYNSPLHF

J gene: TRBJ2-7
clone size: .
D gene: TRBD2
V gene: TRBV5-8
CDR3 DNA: TGTGCCAGCAGAAGAGCGGGGGGTTCCTACGAGCAGTACTTC
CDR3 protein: CASRRAGGSYEQYF

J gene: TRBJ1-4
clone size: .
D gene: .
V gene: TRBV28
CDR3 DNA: TGTGCCAGCAGCCTCTCGTCGGTGGGGGAAAAACTGTTTTTT
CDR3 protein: CASSLSSVGEKLFF

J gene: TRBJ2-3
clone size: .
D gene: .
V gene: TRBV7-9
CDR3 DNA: TGTGCCAGCAGCTTAGAAGGGTTCCCCACAGATACGCAGTATTTT
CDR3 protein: CASSLEGFPTDTQYF

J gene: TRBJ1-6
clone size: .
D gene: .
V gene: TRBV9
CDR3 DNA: TGTGCCAGCAGCGCAGTTAGCTCCTATAATTCACCCCTCCACTTT
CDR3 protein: CASSAVSSYNSPLHF

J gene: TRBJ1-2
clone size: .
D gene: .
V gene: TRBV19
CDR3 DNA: TGTGCCAGTAGTATAACTCTAGGAGGGGCTAACTATGGCTACACCTTC
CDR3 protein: CASSITLGGANYGYTF

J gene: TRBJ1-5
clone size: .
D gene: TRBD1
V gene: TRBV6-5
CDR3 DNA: TGTGCCAGCAGTTCAGGGGACAGGCGCCTCAATCAGCCCCAGCATTTT
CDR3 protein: CASSSGDRRLNQPQHF

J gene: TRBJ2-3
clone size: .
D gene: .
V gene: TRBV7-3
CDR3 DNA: TGTGCCAGCAGCCCATTAGGGGAGTCCGCCTCTACGCAGTATTTT
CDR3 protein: CASSPLGESASTQYF

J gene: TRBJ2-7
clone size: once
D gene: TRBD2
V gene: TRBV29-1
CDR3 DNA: TGCAGCGTTGTTGGACTAGCGGGAGAAGATCAGTACTTC
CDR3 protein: CSVVGLAGEDQYF

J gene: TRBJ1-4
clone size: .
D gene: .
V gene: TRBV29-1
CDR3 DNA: TGCAGCGTTCAAGATGAAAAACTGTTTTTT
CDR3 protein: CSVQDEKLFF

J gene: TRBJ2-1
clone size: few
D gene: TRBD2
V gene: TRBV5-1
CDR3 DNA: TGCGCCAGCAGCAACGCGGGACTAGGGGGCTACAATGAGCAGTTCTTC
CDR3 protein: CASSNAGLGGYNEQFF

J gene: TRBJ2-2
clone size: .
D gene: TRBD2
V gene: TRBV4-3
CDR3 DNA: TGCGCCAGCAGCCAATATGGGACTAGCGGGGGTTTTTACACCGGGGAGCTGTTTTTT
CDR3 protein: CASSQYGTSGGFYTGELFF

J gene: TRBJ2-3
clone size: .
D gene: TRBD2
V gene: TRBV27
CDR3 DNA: TGTGCCAGCAGATGGAGCGGGAACACAGATACGCAGTATTTT
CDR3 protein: CASRWSGNTDTQYF

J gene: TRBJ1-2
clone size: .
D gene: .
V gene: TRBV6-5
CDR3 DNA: TGTGCCAGCAGTTCCCGAGGCACGGATGGGAACTATGGCTACACCTTC
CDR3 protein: CASSSRGTDGNYGYTF

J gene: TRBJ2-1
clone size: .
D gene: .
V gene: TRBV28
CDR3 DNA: TGTGCCAGCAGATCCCCCTTCGGATACAATGAGCAGTTCTTC
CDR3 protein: CASRSPFGYNEQFF

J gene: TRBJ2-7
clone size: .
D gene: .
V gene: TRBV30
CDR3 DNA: TGTGCCTGGAGCAGGGACTTGTCCTACGAGCAGTACTTC
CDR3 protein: CAWSRDLSYEQYF

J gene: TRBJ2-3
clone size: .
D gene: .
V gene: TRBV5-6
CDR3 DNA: TGTGCCAGCAGCTTGGTGTCGGGGGCCTTAGATACGCAGTATTTT
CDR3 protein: CASSLVSGALDTQYF

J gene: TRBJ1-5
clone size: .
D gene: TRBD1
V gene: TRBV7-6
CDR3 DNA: TGTGCCAGCAGCGACGGGACAGGCAGCAATCAGCCCCAGCATTTT
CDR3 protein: CASSDGTGSNQPQHF

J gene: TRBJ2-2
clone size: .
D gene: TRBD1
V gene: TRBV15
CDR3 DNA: TGTGCCACCAGCCGGGACAGGGGGTCCGGGGAGCTGTTTTTT
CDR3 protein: CATSRDRGSGELFF

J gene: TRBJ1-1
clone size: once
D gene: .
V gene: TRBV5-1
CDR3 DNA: TGCGCCAGCAGCTACGAAATGAACACTGAAGCTTTCTTT
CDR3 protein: CASSYEMNTEAFF

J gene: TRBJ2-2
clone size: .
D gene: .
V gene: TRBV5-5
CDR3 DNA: TGTGCCAGCAGCTTGGAGACCGGGGAGCTGTTTTTT
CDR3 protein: CASSLETGELFF

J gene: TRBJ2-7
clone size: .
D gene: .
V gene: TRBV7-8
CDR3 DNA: TGTGCCAGCAGCCAAGGGCAGGGTAACTACGAGCAGTACTTC
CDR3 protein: CASSQGQGNYEQYF

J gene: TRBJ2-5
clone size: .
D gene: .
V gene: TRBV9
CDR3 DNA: TGTGCCAGCAGCGTAGGGCTAGCAGAGACCCAGTACTTC
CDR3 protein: CASSVGLAETQYF

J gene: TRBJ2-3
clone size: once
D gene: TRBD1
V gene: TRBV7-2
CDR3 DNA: TGTGCCAGCAGCTTGTCCATCGGGACAGGGGCAGATACGCAGTATTTT
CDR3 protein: CASSLSIGTGADTQYF

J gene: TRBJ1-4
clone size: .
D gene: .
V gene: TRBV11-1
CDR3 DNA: TGTGCCAGCGGGAGCGGGTCGACTAATGAAAAACTGTTTTTT
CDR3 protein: CASGSGSTNEKLFF

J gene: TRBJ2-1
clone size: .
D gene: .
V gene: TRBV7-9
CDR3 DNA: TGTGCCAGCAGCTCCAAGCGGCGTCGGGGCAATGAGCAGTTCTTC
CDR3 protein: CASSSKRRRGNEQFF

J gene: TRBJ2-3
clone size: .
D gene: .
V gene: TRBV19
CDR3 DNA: TGTGCCAGTACCGCAGGGAGACCTAGTGTTTTCACAGATACGCAGTATTTT
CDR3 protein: CASTAGRPSVFTDTQYF

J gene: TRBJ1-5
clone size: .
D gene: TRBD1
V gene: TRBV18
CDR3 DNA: TGTGCCAGCTCACCAGGGACAGGCGTGAATCAGCCCCAGCATTTT
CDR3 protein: CASSPGTGVNQPQHF

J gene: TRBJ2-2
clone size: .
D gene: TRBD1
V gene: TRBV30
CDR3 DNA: TGTGCCTGGCAGAAGGGACAGCTTAACACCGGGGAGCTGTTTTTT
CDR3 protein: CAWQKGQLNTGELFF

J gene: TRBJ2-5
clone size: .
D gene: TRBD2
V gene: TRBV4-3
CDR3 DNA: TGCGCCAGCAGCCAAGATCGGGGGGGAGGGTTTTTAGAGACCCAGTACTTC
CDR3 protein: CASSQDRGGGFLETQYF